The T cell receptor beta chain under discussion was sequenced for a study of CD8+CD57+ T cells in acquired aplastic anemia listed by TCRdb under 2018. Looking at the study overall: A CD8+CD57+ expansion meant a frequency higher than the mean frequency seen in healthy subjects. Study-wide conclusions, independent of this receptor: Twenty-nine CD8+ CDR3 sequences were shared between patients and controls but appeared highly expressed in patients and within their immunodominant clones. In patients, diversity was decreased in CD8+CD57+ cells compared with the total CD4+ and CD8+ cell pools. Between patients and healthy controls, no significant difference in CD8+ Simpson's diversity was found (P=0.060).

Patients chosen for sequencing had shown expansion of CD8+CD57+ cells by flow cytometry. CD8+CD57+ effector memory cells were additionally sequenced from about 15% of the 12 patients in whom enough cells were available. All patients had severe acquired aplastic anemia diagnosed by International Study of Aplastic Anemia and Agranulocytosis and Camitta criteria. No patient had received any therapy when blood was sampled. Bead enrichment of CD8+CD57+ cells gave a mean DNA yield of roughly 1.5 ug. In the study, sorted CD4+ and CD8+ blood T cells from patients with severe aplastic anemia and from healthy subjects underwent deep sequencing of TCR repertoires. In the USA, patient enrollment took place under clinicaltrials.gov protocols 00001620, 01623167, 00001397, 00071045, 00081523 and 00961064. Ficoll-Paque density gradient centrifugation was used to isolate peripheral blood mononuclear cells. Comments on this clonotype: Its antigen has not been determined. Base qualities are missing; no much larger clone stands one base away.

Profiling of TCR beta VDJ combinations and CDR3 sequences used genomic DNA as the template. An Illumina HiSeq 2000 was used for TCR repertoire sequencing. The paper's processing steps were these. Repertoires were assessed using TRBV/TRBJ rearrangement plots, CDR3 size and DJ length profiles, and Simpson's diversity index. The most abundant DNA sequence in the deep sequencing data was taken as the immunodominant clone. CDR3 amino acid sequences were screened for sharing across subjects and compared with published repertoires and the VDJdb database. TCRdb passed the public sequencing reads through fastp at Q25 and MiXCR, retaining productive beta sequences. Merged by CDR3 protein, the rows form single entries marked with the most common genes and DNA. TCRdb's processing, not the authors' own work, is the source of the V and J calls. For this sample there are about 20,000 distinct CDR3 sequences; 40% appear just once. Clones ranked in the top ten supply about 89% of the sample.

The germline ends are 24 bases apart after V is trimmed by 7 bases and J by 2 bases. CDR1 SGHTA and CDR2 FQGTGA are derived from the germline V gene. The CDR3 spans 17 residues, from the cysteine through the valine. The sequence is cut down to CDR3 DNA, 51 bases in frame from base 1. The sequenced sample consisted of CD8+CD57+ T cells sorted from PBMCs. The label giving this sample's cell subset or site can be read as: bead-enriched CD8+CD57+ effector memory T cells from SAA patients. This TCR was sampled from a human donor with aplastic anemia. The chain is made from TRBV7-3 and TRBJ2-7; TRBD1 could be the D gene, as 6 bases match. The nucleotide sequence reads TGTGCCAGCATTTTACCCTCGAGGGGGAAAGGGGCCTACGAGCAGTACGTC. Its protein reads: CASILPSRGKGAYEQYV.